These T cell receptor beta chains were read from a single sample in a study of PD-1 blockade in classical Hodgkin lymphoma. Here immunoSEQ multiplex PCR was the method, and the copy in TCRdb shows in-frame clones only, minus some. Here the sample spans about 61,000 clones, 85% to 90% being singletons. The source was peripheral blood mononuclear cells (PBMCs), collected at baseline. The receptor set was obtained from a human donor with classical Hodgkin lymphoma. Each CDR3 is given with its conserved first and last residue. A D gene is named only where the DNA matches it firmly. Not every row has a clone size; where given, it reads once, few, many or a size class.

d_gene	abundance	j_gene	v_gene	CDR3nt	CDR3aa
.	.	TRBJ1-2	TRBV20-1	TGCAGTGCCCTGGTAGGGGTTGGCTACACCTTC	CSALVGVGYTF
TRBD1	.	TRBJ2-1	TRBV6-5	TGTGCCAGCAGTCGGGACAGGGGCTACAATGAGCAGTTCTTC	CASSRDRGYNEQFF
.	.	TRBJ2-7	TRBV27	TGTGCCAGCAGTTTATCTAGCAGGGTAGAGCAGTACTTC	CASSLSSRVEQYF
.	.	TRBJ1-5	TRBV7-8	TGTGCCAGCAGCCCTGACCAACAGCCCCAGCATTTT	CASSPDQQPQHF
TRBD2	.	TRBJ2-7	TRBV12-5	TGTGCTAGTGGTTTGGTACGGAGCGGGGGGGCCTCCCACGAGCAGTACTTC	CASGLVRSGGASHEQYF
.	.	TRBJ1-3	TRBV7-8	TGTGCCAGCAGCTTAGAAAAGGCGCCTGGAAACACCATATATTTT	CASSLEKAPGNTIYF
TRBD1	.	TRBJ2-7	TRBV5-1	TGCGCCAGCAGCCTGACGACAGGGGCGCACTACGAGCAGTACTTC	CASSLTTGAHYEQYF
TRBD1	.	TRBJ1-1	TRBV2	TGTGCCAGCAGTGGCGACAGGGACACTGAAGCTTTCTTT	CASSGDRDTEAFF
.	.	TRBJ2-7	TRBV18	TGTGCCAGCTCACCAAACATGGACGAGCAGTACTTC	CASSPNMDEQYF
.	.	TRBJ1-5	TRBV19	TGTGCCAGTAGTATAGTAAAGAATCAGCCCCAGCATTTT	CASSIVKNQPQHF
.	.	TRBJ2-3	TRBV9	TGTGCCAGCAGCGTAGGCGGATCTAGCACAGATACGCAGTATTTT	CASSVGGSSTDTQYF
.	once	TRBJ1-4	TRBV18	TGTGCCAGCTCACCCCAGGACAGTAATGAAAAACTGTTTTTT	CASSPQDSNEKLFF
TRBD1	.	TRBJ1-2	TRBV7-9	TGTGCCAGCAGCTTACCAGGACAGGGGAGCTATGGCTACACCTTC	CASSLPGQGSYGYTF
.	.	TRBJ2-7	TRBV19	TGTGCCAGTAGTACCCCCGACGAAAACTACGAGCAGTACTTC	CASSTPDENYEQYF
.	.	TRBJ2-1	TRBV13	TGTGCCAGCAGCTTAGACGAGACAGGTCACAATGAGCAGTTCTTC	CASSLDETGHNEQFF
TRBD1	.	TRBJ1-2	TRBV6-1	TGTGCCAGCAGCGAAACAGGGGACTACACCTTC	CASSETGDYTF
.	.	TRBJ1-5	TRBV4-1	TGCGCCAGCAGCCAAGCCGGGGCAGGGGTTAAACAGCCCCAGCATTTT	CASSQAGAGVKQPQHF
TRBD2	.	TRBJ2-3	TRBV13	TGTGCCAGCAGCCGGTCCTACCGGACTAGCGGCACAGATACGCAGTATTTT	CASSRSYRTSGTDTQYF
TRBD2	.	TRBJ2-3	TRBV5-6	TGTGCCAGCAGCTTGGGCGGGGGGAGCACAGATACGCAGTATTTT	CASSLGGGSTDTQYF
.	.	TRBJ1-2	TRBV19	TGTGCCAGTAGTAAAGGGTTCGACCCCGGCTATGGCTACACCTTC	CASSKGFDPGYGYTF
TRBD1	.	TRBJ1-6	TRBV6-5	TGTGCCAGCAGATTAACAGGGGCGGCTTCACCCCTCCACTTT	CASRLTGAASPLHF
.	.	TRBJ1-5	TRBV5-6	TGTGCCAGCAGCTTGTCCGGGAGCAATCAGCCCCAGCATTTT	CASSLSGSNQPQHF